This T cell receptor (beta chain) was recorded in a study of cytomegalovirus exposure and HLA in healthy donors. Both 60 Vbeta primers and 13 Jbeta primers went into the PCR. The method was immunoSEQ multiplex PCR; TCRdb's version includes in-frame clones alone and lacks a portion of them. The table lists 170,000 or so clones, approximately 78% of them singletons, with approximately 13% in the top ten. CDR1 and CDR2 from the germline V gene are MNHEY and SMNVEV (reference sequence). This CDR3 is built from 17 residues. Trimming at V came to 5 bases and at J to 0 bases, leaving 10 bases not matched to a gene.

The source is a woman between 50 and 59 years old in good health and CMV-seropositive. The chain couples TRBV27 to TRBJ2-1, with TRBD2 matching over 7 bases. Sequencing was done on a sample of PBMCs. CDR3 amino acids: CASSPLGEGSSYNEQFF. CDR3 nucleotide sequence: TGTGCCAGCAGTCCCCTCGGGGAGGGGAGCTCCTACAATGAGCAGTTCTTC.